This T cell receptor (beta chain) was captured in a study of glioma-infiltrating T cells after dendritic cell vaccination. V shed 2 bases and J shed 1 base, with 14 bases lying between them. Per germline, CDR1 MNHNY and CDR2 SVGAGI (reference sequence). The CDR3 is 16 amino acids. The PCR used 60 V beta and 13 J beta primers. Repertoires were generated with immunoSEQ multiplex PCR, while TCRdb's copy carries only in-frame clones and drops some. The sample includes 45,000 to 55,000 clones, 85% to 90% seen only once; the top ten take roughly an eighth. Blood PBMC samples: pre-vaccination, two weeks post third vaccination, and at tumor progression.

The receptor comes from a human donor with glioblastoma. This chain uses TRBV6-6 with TRBJ1-1, with D perhaps TRBD1 (6 bases). Source: blood, taken before dendritic cell vaccination. The CDR3, as DNA: TGTGCCAGCAGTTACCCTATGGGGACACAGAACACTGAAGCTTTCTTT. Amino acids: CASSYPMGTQNTEAFF.